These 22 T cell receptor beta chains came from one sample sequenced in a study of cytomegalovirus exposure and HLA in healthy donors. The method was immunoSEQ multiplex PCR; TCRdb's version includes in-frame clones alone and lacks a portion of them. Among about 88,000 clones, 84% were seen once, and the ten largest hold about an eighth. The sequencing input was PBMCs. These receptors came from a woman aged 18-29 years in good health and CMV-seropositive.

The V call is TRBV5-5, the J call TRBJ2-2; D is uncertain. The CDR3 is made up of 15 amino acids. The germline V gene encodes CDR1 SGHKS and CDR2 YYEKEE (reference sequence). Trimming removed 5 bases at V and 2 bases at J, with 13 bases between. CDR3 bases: TGTGCCAGCAGGTCGACAACGTATAACACCGGGGAGCTGTTTTTT. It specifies CASRSTTYNTGELFF.

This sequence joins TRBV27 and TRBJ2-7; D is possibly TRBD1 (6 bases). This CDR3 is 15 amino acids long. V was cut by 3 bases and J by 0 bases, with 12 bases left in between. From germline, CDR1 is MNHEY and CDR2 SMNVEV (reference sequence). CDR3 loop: CASSFLGQSSYEQYF. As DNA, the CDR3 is TGTGCCAGCAGTTTCCTAGGACAGAGCTCCTACGAGCAGTACTTC.

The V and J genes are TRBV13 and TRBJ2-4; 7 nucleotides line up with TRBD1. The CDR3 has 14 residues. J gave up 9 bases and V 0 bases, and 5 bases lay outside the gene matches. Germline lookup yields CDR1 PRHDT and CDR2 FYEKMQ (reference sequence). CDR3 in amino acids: CASSLGEQGSIQYF. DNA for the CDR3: TGTGCCAGCAGCTTAGGAGAACAGGGGAGCATTCAGTACTTC.

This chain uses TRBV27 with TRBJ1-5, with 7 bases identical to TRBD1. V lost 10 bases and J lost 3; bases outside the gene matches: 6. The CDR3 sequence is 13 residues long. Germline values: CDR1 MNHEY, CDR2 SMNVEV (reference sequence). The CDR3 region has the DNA TGTGCCACCCGGGGACAGCTCAATCAGCCCCAGCATTTT. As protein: CATRGQLNQPQHF.

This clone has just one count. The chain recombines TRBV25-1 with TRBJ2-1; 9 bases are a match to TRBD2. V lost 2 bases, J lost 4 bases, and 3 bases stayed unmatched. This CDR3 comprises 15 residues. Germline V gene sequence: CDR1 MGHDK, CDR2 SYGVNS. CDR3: CASSEAGGIYNEQFF. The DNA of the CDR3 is TGTGCCAGCAGTGAAGCGGGGGGGATTTACAATGAGCAGTTCTTC. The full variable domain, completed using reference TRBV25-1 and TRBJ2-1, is EADIYQTPRYLVIGTGKKITLECSQTMGHDKMYWYQQDPGMELHLIHYSYGVNSTEKGDLSSESTVSRIRTEHFPLTLESARPSHTSQYLCASSEAGGIYNEQFFGPGTRLTVL.

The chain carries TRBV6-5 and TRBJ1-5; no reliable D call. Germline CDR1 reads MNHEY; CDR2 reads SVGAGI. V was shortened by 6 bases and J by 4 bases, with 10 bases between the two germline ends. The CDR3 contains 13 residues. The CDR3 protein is CASSQNLNQPQHF. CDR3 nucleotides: TGTGCCAGCAGCCAAAACCTAAATCAGCCCCAGCATTTT.

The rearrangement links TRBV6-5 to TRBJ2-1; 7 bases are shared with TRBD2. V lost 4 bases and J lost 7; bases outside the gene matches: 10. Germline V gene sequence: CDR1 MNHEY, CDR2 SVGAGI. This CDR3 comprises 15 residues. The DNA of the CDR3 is TGTGCCAGCAGTTTTACTAGCGAGAGTGGTAATGAGCAGTTCTTC. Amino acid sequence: CASSFTSESGNEQFF.

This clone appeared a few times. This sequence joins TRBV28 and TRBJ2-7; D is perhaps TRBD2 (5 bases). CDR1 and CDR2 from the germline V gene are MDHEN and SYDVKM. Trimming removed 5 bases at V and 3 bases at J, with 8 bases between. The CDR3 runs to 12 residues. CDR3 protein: CASSPTSYEQYF. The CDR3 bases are TGTGCCAGCAGTCCTACTAGCTACGAGCAGTACTTC.

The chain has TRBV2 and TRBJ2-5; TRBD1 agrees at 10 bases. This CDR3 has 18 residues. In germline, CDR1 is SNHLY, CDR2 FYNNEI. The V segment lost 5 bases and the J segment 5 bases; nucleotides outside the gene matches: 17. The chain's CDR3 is CASSTRTGGVMRSETQYF. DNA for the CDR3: TGTGCCAGCAGTACGCGGACAGGGGGGGTTATGCGAAGTGAGACCCAGTACTTC.

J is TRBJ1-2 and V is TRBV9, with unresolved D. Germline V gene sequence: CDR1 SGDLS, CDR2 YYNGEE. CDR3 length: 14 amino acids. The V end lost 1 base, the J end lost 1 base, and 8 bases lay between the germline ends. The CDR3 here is CASSVHSINYGYTF. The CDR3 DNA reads TGTGCCAGCAGCGTACACAGCATTAACTATGGCTACACCTTC.

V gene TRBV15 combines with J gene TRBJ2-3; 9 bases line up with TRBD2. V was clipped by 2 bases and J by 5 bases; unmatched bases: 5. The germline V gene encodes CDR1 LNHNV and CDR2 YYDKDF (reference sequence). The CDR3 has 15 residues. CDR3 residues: CATSRSGLALDTQYF. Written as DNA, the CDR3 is TGTGCCACCAGCAGATCGGGACTAGCACTAGATACGCAGTATTTT.

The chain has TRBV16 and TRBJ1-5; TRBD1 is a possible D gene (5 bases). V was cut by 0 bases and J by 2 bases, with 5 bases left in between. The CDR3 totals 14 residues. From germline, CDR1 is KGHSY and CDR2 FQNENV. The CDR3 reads CASSQSGGNQPQHF. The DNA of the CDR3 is TGTGCCAGCAGCCAATCAGGGGGCAATCAGCCCCAGCATTTT.

CDR3 sequence reads: CASSFNRDTYNEKLFF. CDR3 in DNA: TGTGCCAGCAGCTTCAACCGGGACACATATAATGAAAAACTGTTTTTT. The chain recombines TRBV11-1 with TRBJ1-4, with TRBD1 as a possible D gene (6 bases). Trimming stripped 3 bases from V and 4 bases from J, with 15 bases between. The CDR3 is 16 residues long. Germline CDR1 SGHAT, CDR2 FQDESV (reference sequence). Supplemented by reference TRBV11-1 and TRBJ1-4, the full variable domain reads EAEVAQSPRYKITEKSQAVAFWCDPISGHATLYWYRQILGQGPELLVQFQDESVVDDSQLPKDRFSAERLKGVDSTLKIQPAELGDSAMYLCASSFNRDTYNEKLFFGSGTQLSVL.

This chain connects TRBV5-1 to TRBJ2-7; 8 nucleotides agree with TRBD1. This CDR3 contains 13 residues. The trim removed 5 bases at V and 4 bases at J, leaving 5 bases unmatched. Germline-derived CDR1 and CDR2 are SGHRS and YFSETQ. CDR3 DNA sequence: TGCGCCAGCAGTGTGGACAGGGCTTACGAGCAGTACTTC. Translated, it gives CASSVDRAYEQYF.

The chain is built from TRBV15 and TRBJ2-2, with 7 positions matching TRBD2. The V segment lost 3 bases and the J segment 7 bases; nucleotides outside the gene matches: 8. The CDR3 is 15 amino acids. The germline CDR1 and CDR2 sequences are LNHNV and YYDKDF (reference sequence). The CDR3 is CATSSYRREGGELFF. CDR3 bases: TGTGCCACCAGCAGTTATCGGAGGGAGGGCGGGGAGCTGTTTTTT.

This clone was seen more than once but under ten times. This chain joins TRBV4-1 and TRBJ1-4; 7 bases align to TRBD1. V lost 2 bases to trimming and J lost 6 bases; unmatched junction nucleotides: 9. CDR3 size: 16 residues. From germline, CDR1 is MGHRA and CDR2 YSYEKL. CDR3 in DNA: TGCGCCAGCAGCCAAACTGGGACAGAAAGAGATGAAAAACTGTTTTTT. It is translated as CASSQTGTERDEKLFF.

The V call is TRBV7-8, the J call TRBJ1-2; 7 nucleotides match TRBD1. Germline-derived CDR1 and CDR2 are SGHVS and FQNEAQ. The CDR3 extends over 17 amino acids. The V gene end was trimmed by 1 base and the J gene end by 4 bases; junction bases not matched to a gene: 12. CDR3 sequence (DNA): TGTGCCAGCAGCTTAGTAGGCGCGGGAGGGGGCGTCTATGGCTACACCTTC. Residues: CASSLVGAGGGVYGYTF.

The CDR3 sequence: CASSPPDRVGTEAFF. The CDR3 DNA sequence: TGTGCCAGCAGCCCCCCCGACAGGGTGGGCACTGAAGCTTTCTTT. J is TRBJ1-1 and V is TRBV7-3; 7 positions match TRBD1. The CDR3 is 15 amino acids. With V trimmed by 5 bases and J by 4 bases, 10 bases remained unmatched. Germline V gives CDR1 SGHTA, CDR2 FQGTGA.

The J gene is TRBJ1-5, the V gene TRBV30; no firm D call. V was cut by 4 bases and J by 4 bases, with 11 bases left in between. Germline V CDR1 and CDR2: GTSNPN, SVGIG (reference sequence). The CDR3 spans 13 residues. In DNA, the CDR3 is TGTGCCTGGACCAGCGAGCCTAATCAGCCCCAGCATTTT. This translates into CAWTSEPNQPQHF. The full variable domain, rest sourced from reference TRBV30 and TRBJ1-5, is SQTIHQWPATLVQPVGSPLSLECTVEGTSNPNLYWYRQAAGRGLQLLFYSVGIGQISSEVPQNLSASRPQDRQFILSSKKLLLSDSGFYLCAWTSEPNQPQHFGDGTRLSIL.

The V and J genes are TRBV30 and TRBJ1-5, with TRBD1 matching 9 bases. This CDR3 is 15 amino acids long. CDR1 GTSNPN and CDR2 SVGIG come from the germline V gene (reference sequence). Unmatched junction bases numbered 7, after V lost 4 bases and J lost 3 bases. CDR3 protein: CAWTPGQGYNQPQHF. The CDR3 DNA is TGTGCCTGGACCCCGGGACAGGGATACAATCAGCCCCAGCATTTT.

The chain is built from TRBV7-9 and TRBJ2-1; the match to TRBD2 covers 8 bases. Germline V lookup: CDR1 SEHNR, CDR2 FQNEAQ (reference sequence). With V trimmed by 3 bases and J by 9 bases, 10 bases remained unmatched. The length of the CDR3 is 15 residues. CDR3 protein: CASSFHGGDLGEQFF. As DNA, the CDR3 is TGTGCCAGCAGCTTTCACGGGGGGGACTTGGGTGAGCAGTTCTTC.

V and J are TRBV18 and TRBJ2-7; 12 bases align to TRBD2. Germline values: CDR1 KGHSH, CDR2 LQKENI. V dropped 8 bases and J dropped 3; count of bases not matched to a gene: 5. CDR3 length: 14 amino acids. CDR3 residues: CASSWTSGDYEQYF. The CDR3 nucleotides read TGTGCCAGCAGCTGGACTAGCGGGGACTACGAGCAGTACTTC.